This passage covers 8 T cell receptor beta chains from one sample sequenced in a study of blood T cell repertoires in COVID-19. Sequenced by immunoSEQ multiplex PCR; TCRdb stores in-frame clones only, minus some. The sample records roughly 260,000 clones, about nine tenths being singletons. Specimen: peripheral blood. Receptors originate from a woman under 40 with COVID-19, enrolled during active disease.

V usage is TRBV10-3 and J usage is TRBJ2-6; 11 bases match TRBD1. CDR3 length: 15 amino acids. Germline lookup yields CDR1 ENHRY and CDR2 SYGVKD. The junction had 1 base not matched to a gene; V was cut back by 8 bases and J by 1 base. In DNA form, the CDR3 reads TGTGCCATCGGACAGGGGGCGTCTGGGGCCAACGTCCTGACTTTC. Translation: CAIGQGASGANVLTF.

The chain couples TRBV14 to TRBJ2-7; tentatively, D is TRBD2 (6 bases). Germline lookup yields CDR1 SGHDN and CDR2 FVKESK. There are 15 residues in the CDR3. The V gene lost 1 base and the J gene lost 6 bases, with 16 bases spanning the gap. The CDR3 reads CASSQAVAGRGEQYF. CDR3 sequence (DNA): TGTGCCAGCAGCCAAGCGGTTGCGGGACGTGGCGAGCAGTACTTC.

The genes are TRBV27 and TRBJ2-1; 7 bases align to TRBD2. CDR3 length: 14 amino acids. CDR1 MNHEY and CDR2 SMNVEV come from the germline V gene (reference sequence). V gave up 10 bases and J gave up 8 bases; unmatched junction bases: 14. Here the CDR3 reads CATRLEGGRDEQFF. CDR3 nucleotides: TGTGCCACCCGGCTTGAGGGAGGGCGGGATGAGCAGTTCTTC.

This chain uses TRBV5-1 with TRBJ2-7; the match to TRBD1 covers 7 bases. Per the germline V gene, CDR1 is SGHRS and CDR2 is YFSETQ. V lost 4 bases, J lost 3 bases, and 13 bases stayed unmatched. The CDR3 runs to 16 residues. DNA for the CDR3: TGCGCCAGCAGCCCCCGCCCCGACAGGGCGGACTACGAGCAGTACTTC. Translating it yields CASSPRPDRADYEQYF.

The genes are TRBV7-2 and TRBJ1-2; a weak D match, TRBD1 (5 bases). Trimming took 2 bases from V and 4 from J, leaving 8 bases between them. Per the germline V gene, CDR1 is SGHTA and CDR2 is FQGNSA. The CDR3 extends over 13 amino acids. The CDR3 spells CASSLSGIYGYTF. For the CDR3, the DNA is TGTGCCAGCAGCTTATCAGGGATCTATGGCTACACCTTC.

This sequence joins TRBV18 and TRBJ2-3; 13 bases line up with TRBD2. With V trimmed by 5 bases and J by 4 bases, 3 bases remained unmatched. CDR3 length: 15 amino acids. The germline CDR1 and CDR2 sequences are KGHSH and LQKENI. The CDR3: CASSTGLAGADTQYF. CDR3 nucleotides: TGTGCCAGCTCAACAGGACTAGCGGGAGCAGATACGCAGTATTTT. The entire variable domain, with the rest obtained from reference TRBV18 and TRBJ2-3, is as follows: NAGVMQNPRHLVRRRGQEARLRCSPMKGHSHVYWYRQLPEEGLKFMVYLQKENIIDESGMPKERFSAEFPKEGPSILRIQQVVRGDSAAYFCASSTGLAGADTQYFGPGTRLTVL.

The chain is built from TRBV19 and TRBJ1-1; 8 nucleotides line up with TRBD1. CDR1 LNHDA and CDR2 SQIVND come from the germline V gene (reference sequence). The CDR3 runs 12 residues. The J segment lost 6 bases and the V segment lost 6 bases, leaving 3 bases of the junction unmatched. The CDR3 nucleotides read TGTGCCAGTAGCCTACAGGGGGCTGAAGCTTTCTTT. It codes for CASSLQGAEAFF.

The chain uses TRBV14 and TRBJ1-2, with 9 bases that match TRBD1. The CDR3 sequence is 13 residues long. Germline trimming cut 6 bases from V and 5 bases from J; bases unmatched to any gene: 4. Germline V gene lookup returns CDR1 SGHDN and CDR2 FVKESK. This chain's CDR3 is CASRRTGEYGYTF. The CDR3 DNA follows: TGTGCCAGCAGGCGGACAGGGGAATATGGCTACACCTTC.